This T cell receptor (beta chain) was sequenced for a study of neurological immune-mediated disorders. General observations from the study: Healthy controls had more TCR clonal expansion than multiple sclerosis, which showed the least, whereas HTLV-1-associated myelopathy showed the most.

Germline V lookup: CDR1 SGHRS, CDR2 YFSETQ. The CDR3 consists of 16 residues. Unmatched junction bases numbered 4, after V lost 1 base and J lost 4 bases. This clonotype is termed medium-sized. Its target is not known. TCRdb itself ran the 5' RACE reads through MiXCR, one entry per CDR3 protein. The data contain about 16,000 distinct CDR3 sequences, about 20% of them seen just once; the ten biggest clones take up under 25%. This sequence joins TRBV5-1 and TRBJ2-1, with 11 bases matching TRBD2. The clonotype was recovered from a man over 45 in good health. The sample taken for sequencing was PBMCs. CDR3 DNA: TGCGCCAGCAGCTTGCGCGGGACTAGCGGTTACAATGAGCAGTTCTTC. The encoded protein is CASSLRGTSGYNEQFF.